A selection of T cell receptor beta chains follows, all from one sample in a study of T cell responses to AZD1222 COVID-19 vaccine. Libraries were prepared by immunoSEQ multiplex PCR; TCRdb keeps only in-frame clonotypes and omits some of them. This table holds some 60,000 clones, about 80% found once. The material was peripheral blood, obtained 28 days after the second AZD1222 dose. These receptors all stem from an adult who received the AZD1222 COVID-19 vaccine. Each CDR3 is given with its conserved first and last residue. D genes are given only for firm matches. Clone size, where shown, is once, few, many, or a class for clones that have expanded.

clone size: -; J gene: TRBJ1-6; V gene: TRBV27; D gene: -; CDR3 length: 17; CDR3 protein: CASGRHLQGTYNSPLHF; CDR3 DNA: TGTGCCAGCGGCCGCCACCTACAGGGCACCTATAATTCACCCCTCCACTTT
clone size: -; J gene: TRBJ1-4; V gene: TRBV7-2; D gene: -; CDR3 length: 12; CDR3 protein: CASSLNNEKLFF; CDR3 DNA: TGTGCCAGCAGCTTAAACAATGAAAAACTGTTTTTT
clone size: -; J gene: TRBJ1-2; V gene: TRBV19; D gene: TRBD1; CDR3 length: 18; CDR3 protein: CASSTLGQGALQVYGYTF; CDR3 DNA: TGTGCCAGTAGTACCCTCGGACAGGGGGCTCTTCAGGTCTATGGCTACACCTTC
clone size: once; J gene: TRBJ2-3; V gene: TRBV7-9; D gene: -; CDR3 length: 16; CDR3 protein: CASSDPGHRLSDTQYF; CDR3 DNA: TGTGCCAGCAGCGACCCGGGACACAGACTTTCAGATACGCAGTATTTT
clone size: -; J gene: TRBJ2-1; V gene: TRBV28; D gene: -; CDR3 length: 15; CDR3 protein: CASSLSGLTHNEQFF; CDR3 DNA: TGTGCCAGCAGTTTATCCGGGCTCACCCACAATGAGCAGTTCTTC
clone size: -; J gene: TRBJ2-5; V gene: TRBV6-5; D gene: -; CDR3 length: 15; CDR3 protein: CASSRTGGRTETQYF; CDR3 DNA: TGTGCCAGCAGTCGGACCGGAGGGCGAACAGAGACCCAGTACTTC
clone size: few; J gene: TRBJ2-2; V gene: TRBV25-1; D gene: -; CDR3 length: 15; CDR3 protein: CASSVTGSNTGELFF; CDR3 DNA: TGTGCCAGCAGTGTAACAGGATCGAACACCGGGGAGCTGTTTTTT
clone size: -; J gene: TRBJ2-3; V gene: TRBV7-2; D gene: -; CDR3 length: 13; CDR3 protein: CASSYGRTDTQYF; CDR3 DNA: TGTGCCAGCAGCTATGGGCGAACAGATACGCAGTATTTT
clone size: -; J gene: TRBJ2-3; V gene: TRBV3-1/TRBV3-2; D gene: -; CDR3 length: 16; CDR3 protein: CASSQGASSRADTQYF; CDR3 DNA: TGTGCCAGCAGCCAAGGAGCTAGCTCCCGTGCAGATACGCAGTATTTT
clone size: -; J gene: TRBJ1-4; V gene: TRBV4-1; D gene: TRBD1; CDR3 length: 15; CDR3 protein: CASSQDLKGQGKLFF; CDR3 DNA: TGCGCCAGCAGCCAAGATCTCAAGGGACAGGGGAAACTGTTTTTT
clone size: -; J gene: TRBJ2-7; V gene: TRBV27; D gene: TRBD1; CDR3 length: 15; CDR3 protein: CASSFGTGSSYEQYF; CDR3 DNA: TGTGCCAGCAGTTTCGGGACAGGGAGTTCGTACGAGCAGTACTTC
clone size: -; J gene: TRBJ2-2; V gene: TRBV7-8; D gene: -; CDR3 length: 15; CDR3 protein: CASSLDRPNTGELFF; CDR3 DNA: TGTGCCAGCAGCTTAGACAGGCCAAACACCGGGGAGCTGTTTTTT
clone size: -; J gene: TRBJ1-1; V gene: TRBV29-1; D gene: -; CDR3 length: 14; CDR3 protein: CSVERGGGVREAFF; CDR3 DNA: TGCAGCGTTGAACGTGGGGGGGGCGTGAGGGAAGCTTTCTTT
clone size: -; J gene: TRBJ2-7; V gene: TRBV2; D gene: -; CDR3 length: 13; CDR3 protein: CASKEGQTYEQYF; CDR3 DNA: TGTGCCAGCAAGGAGGGGCAGACCTACGAGCAGTACTTC
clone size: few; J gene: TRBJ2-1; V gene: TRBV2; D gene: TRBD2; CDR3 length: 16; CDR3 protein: CASSGASGGFYNEQFF; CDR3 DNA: TGTGCCAGCAGTGGAGCGAGCGGGGGGTTTTACAATGAGCAGTTCTTC
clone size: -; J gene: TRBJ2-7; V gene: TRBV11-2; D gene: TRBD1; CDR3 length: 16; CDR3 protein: CASSLDWTGGRDEQYF; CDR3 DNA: TGTGCCAGCAGCTTAGATTGGACAGGGGGCAGGGACGAGCAGTACTTC
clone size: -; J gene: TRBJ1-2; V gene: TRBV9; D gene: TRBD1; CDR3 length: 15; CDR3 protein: CASSVGTDANYGYTF; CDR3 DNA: TGTGCCAGCAGCGTCGGGACAGACGCTAACTATGGCTACACCTTC
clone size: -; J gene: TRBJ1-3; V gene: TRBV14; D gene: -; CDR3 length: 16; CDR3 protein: CASSQVGRTFGNTIYF; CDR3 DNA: TGTGCCAGCAGCCAAGTAGGACGGACGTTCGGAAACACCATATATTTT
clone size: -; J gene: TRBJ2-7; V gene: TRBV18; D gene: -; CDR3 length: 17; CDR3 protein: CASSPKDGRDSPGEQYF; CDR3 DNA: TGTGCCAGCTCACCTAAAGACGGGCGGGACAGCCCAGGGGAGCAGTACTTC
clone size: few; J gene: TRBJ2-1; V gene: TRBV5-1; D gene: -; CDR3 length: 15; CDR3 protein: CASSLVSNSYNEQFF; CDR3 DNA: TGCGCCAGCAGCTTGGTTTCCAACTCCTACAATGAGCAGTTCTTC
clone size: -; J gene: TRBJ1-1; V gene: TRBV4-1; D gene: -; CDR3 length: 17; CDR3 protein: CASSQDQSRPLGTEAFF; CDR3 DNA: TGCGCCAGCAGCCAAGATCAATCCCGGCCCCTGGGGACTGAAGCTTTCTTT
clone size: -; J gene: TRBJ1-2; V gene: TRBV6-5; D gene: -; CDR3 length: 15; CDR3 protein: CASSYSRIRGYGYTF; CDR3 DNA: TGTGCCAGCAGTTACTCTAGGATACGGGGTTATGGCTACACCTTC
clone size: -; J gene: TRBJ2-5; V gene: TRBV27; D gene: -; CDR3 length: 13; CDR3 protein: CASSSGQGLVQYF; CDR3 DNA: TGTGCCAGCAGTTCGGGACAAGGGTTGGTACAGTACTTC
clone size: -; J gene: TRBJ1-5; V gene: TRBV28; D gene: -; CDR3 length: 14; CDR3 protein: CASSLYGSGQPQHF; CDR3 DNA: TGTGCCAGCAGTTTATACGGGTCTGGTCAGCCCCAGCATTTT
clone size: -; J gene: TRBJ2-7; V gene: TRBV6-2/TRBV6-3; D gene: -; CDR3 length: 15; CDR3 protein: CASSPHRAQDYEQYF; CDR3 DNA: TGTGCCAGCAGTCCGCACCGGGCTCAAGACTACGAGCAGTACTTC
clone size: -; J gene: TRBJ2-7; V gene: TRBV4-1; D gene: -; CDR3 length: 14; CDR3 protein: CASSQDWGPGEQYF; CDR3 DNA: TGCGCCAGCAGCCAAGATTGGGGCCCGGGAGAGCAGTACTTC
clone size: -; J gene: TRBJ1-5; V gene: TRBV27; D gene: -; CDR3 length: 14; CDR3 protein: CASSAAYSNQPQHF; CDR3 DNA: TGTGCCAGCAGTGCAGCTTATAGCAATCAGCCCCAGCATTTT
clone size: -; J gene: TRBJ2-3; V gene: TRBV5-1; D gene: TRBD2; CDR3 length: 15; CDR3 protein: CASSREASGGDTQYF; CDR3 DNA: TGCGCCAGCAGCAGAGAGGCTAGCGGAGGGGATACGCAGTATTTT
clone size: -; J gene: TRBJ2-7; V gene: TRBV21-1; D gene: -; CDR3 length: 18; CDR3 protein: CASSKETTSGGAANEQYF; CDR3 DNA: TGTGCCAGCAGCAAAGAGACGACTAGCGGGGGGGCCGCCAACGAGCAGTACTTC
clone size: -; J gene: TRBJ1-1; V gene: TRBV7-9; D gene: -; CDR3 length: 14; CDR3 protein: CASSLGWGRTEAFF; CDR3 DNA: TGTGCCAGCAGCCTTGGATGGGGGAGAACTGAAGCTTTCTTT
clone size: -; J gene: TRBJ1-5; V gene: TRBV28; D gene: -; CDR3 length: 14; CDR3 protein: CASHERKHNQPQHF; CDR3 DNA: TGTGCCAGCCACGAACGGAAACACAATCAGCCCCAGCATTTT
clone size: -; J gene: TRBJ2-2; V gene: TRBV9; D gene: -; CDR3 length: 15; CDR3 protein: CASSVDKRNTGELFF; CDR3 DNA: TGTGCCAGCAGCGTAGATAAGCGGAACACCGGGGAGCTGTTTTTT
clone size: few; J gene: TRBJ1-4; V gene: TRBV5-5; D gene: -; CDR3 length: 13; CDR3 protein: CASSSRQNEKLFF; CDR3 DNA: TGTGCCAGCAGCTCCCGGCAAAATGAAAAACTGTTTTTT
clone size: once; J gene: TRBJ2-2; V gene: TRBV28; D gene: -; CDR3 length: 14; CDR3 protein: CASGGTSNTGELFF; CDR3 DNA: TGTGCCAGCGGCGGGACTTCGAACACCGGGGAGCTGTTTTTT
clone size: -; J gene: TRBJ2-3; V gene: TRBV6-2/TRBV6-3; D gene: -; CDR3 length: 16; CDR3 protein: CASSYGGQPSTDTQYF; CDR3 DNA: TGTGCCAGCAGTTACGGCGGGCAGCCAAGCACAGATACGCAGTATTTT
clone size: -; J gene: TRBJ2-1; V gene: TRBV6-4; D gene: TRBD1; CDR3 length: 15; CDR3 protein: CASSDSGTVGNEQFF; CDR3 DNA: TGTGCCAGCAGTGACTCCGGGACAGTAGGTAATGAGCAGTTCTTC
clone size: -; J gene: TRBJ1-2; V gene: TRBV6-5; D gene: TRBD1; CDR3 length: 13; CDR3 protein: CASRRDSTSGYTF; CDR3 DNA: TGTGCCAGCAGACGGGACAGCACATCTGGCTACACCTTC
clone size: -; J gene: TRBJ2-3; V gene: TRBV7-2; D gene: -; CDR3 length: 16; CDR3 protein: CASSLQRTSLSDTQYF; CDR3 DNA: TGTGCCAGCAGCTTACAAAGGACTTCTCTTTCAGATACGCAGTATTTT
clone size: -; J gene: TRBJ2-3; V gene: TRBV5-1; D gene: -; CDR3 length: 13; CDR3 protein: CASSLEYGDTQYF; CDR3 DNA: TGCGCCAGCAGCTTGGAATATGGAGACACGCAGTATTTT
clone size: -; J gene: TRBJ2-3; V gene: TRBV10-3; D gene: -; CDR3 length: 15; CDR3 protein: CAIRPLGGAVDTQYF; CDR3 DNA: TGTGCCATCAGACCCCTAGGGGGGGCGGTGGATACGCAGTATTTT